Sequencing of this T cell receptor beta chain was carried out in a study of cytomegalovirus exposure and HLA in healthy donors. The CDR3 has 12 amino acids. V lost 8 bases, J lost 6 bases, and 15 bases lay in between. Germline V gene data show CDR1 as SGHNT and CDR2 as YYREEE (reference sequence). In its sample, this clone was seen once. The study ran its PCR with 60 Vbeta and 13 Jbeta primers. Libraries were prepared by immunoSEQ multiplex PCR; TCRdb keeps only in-frame clonotypes and omits some of them. The sample includes about 76,000 clones, roughly two thirds of them seen just once. Sequencing input: PBMCs. This clonotype originated in a woman between 40 and 55 years old in good health and CMV-seropositive. The V and J genes are TRBV5-4 and TRBJ2-7, with D tentatively TRBD2 (6 bases). The CDR3: CASSTGRGEQYF. For the CDR3, the DNA is TGTGCCAGTTCTACCGGGCGGGGCGAGCAGTACTTC.